This T cell receptor beta chain was recovered during a study of identical twins. Via MiXCR, TCRdb re-called the 5' RACE reads, giving one row per CDR3 protein. The table has 1.5 million or so distinct CDR3 sequences, around 29% seen once. Remarks on this clonotype: Antigen specificity is unknown.

General observations from the study: Conclusions relied on cross-sectional statistical analysis, not following the same donors. There were fewer insertions in abundant cord blood beta clonotypes, but memory repertoires showed no such pattern. Out-of-frame alpha sequences shared by twins were enriched for low generation probability.

Trimming removed 6 bases from V and 5 bases from J, with 19 bases in between. The CDR3 runs to 15 residues. This rearrangement joins TRBV12-3 or TRBV12-4 to TRBJ1-1; D gene unclear. Sequenced material: cord blood. This clonotype was sampled from a newborn girl in good health. The CDR3: CASSHFEVRETEAFF. In DNA form, the CDR3 reads TGTGCCAGCAGCCATTTCGAGGTAAGGGAAACTGAAGCTTTCTTT.